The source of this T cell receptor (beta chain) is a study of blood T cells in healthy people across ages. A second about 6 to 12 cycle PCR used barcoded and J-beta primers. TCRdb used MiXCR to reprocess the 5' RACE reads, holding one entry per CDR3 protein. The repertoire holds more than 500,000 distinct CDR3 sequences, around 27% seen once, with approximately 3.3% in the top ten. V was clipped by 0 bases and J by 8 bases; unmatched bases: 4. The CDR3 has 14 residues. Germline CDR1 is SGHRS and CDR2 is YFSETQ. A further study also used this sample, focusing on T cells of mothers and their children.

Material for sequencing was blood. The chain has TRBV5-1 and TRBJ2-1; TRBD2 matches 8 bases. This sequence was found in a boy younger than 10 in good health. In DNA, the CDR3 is TGCGCCAGCAGCTTGGGGACTAGCTTGTATGAGCAGTTCTTC. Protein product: CASSLGTSLYEQFF.